Listed below are T cell receptor beta chains from one sample, sequenced in a study of CD8 T cells in Susac syndrome. TCRdb redid the calling of the immunoSEQ multiplex PCR reads with MiXCR, one entry per CDR3 protein. The table shows about 64,000 distinct CDR3 sequences, with around 96% occurring only once. Sequencing was done on a sample of CD8+ T cells from PBMCs. The receptors were sampled from a human donor with multiple sclerosis. CDR3s include the opening cysteine and the closing phenylalanine or tryptophan. The D gene is left open where the match is weak. Only part of the rows carry a size: once, few, many, or a class if the clone is expanded.

TRBD2 TRBJ2-3 - TRBV5-4 TGTGCCAGCAGTTACGGACTAGCGGGGGTCTCTAGCACAGATACGCAGTATTTT CASSYGLAGVSSTDTQYF
TRBD1 TRBJ1-6 - TRBV20-1 TGCAGTGCTCCCCGACAGGGCTATAATTCACCCCTCCACTTT CSAPRQGYNSPLHF
- TRBJ1-1 - TRBV7-9 TGTGCCAGCAGCCCCGGCGACACTGAAGCTTTCTTT CASSPGDTEAFF
- TRBJ2-3 - TRBV27 TGTGCCAGCTGGGGCCCTAGCACAGATACGCAGTATTTT CASWGPSTDTQYF
TRBD1 TRBJ2-1 once TRBV28 TGTGCCAGCAGTTTAATGGGACAGGGGGCCGACAATGAGCAGTTCTTC CASSLMGQGADNEQFF
TRBD1 TRBJ2-7 - TRBV28 TGTGCCAGCAGGGAGACAGGGGGCTCCGACGAGCAGTACTTC CASRETGGSDEQYF
TRBD2 TRBJ2-1 - TRBV7-2 TGTGCCAGCAGCGGAGCGGGACTAGCGCCGGATGAGCAGTTCTTC CASSGAGLAPDEQFF
TRBD2 TRBJ2-1 - TRBV11-2 TGTGCCAGCAGCCTCAGCGGGGGGGCGTACAATGAGCAGTTCTTC CASSLSGGAYNEQFF
TRBD1 TRBJ2-7 - TRBV12-3/TRBV12-4 TGTGCCAGCAGCTCGGGACAGGGCTGGTACGAGCAGTACTTC CASSSGQGWYEQYF
- TRBJ2-7 - TRBV6-5 TGTGCCACCGAGACAGCCTACGAGCAGTACTTC CATETAYEQYF
TRBD1 TRBJ1-2 - TRBV23-1 TGCGCCAGCAGTCAATCATCACAGGGGGCTACTTACACCTTC CASSQSSQGATYTF
- TRBJ2-7 - TRBV4-3 TGCGCCAGCAGCCAAGATTTGGAAGGCCAGGAACTGTACTTC CASSQDLEGQELYF
- TRBJ2-7 - TRBV14 TGTGCCAGCAGCCGTTGTCGATGGGCCAGCTGCGAGCAGTACTTC CASSRCRWASCEQYF
TRBD1 TRBJ1-6 - TRBV28 TGTGCCAGCAGTTTACCCCAGACAGGGGATTCACCCCTCCACTTT CASSLPQTGDSPLHF
- TRBJ2-1 - TRBV20-1 TGCAGTGCTACGTTTGAGATGAACAATGAGCAGTTCTTC CSATFEMNNEQFF
TRBD1 TRBJ1-1 - TRBV19 TGTGCCAGTAGTATAAGGGATACGAGGGGGCAAGCTGAAGCTTTCTTT CASSIRDTRGQAEAFF